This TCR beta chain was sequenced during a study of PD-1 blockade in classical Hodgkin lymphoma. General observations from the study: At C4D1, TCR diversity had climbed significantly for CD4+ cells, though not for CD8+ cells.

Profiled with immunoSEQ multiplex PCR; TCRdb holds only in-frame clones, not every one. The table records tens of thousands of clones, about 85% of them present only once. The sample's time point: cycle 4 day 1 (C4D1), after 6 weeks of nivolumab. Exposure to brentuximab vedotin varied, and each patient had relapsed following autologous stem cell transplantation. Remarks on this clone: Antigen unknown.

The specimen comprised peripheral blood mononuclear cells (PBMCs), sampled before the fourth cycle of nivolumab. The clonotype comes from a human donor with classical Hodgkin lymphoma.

The CDR3 coding sequence is TGTGCCAGTAGTATAAAGGGACAGGTTCGGTACTACGAGCAGTACTTC. Its protein product is CASSIKGQVRYYEQYF. V usage is TRBV19 and J usage is TRBJ2-7, with 8 bases that match TRBD1. Unmatched junction bases numbered 9, after V lost 2 bases and J lost 3 bases. The germline gives CDR1 LNHDA, CDR2 SQIVND (reference sequence). The CDR3 length is 16 residues.